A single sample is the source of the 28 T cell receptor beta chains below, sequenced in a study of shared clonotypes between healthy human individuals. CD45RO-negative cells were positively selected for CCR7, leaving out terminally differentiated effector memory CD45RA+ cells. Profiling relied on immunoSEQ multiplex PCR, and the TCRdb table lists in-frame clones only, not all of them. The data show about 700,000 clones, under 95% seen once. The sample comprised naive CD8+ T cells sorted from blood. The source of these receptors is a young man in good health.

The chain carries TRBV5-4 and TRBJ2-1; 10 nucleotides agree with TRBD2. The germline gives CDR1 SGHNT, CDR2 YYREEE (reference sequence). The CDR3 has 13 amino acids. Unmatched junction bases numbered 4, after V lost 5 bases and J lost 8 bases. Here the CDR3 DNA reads TGTGCCAGCAGTCTAGCGGGAGATTATGAGCAGTTCTTC. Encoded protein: CASSLAGDYEQFF.

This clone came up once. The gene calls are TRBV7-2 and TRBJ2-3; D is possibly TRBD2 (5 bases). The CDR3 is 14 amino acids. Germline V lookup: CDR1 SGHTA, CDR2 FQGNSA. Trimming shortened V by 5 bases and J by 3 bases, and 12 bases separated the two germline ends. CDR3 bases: TGTGCCAGCAGCCTACTAGGGTCGACAGATACGCAGTATTTT. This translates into CASSLLGSTDTQYF.

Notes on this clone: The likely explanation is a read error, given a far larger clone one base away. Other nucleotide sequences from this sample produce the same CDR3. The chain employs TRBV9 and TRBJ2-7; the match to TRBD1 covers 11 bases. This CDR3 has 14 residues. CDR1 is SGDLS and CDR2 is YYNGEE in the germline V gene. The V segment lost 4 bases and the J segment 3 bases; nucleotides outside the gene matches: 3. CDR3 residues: CASSSGTGGYEQYF. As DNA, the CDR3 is TGTGCCAGCAGCTCCGGGACAGGGGGCTACGAGCAGTACTTC. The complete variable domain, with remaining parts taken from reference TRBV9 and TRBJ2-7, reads DSGVTQTPKHLITATGQRVTLRCSPRSGDLSVYWYQQSLDQGLQFLIQYYNGEERAKGNILERFSAQQFPDLHSELNLSSLELGDSALYFCASSSGTGGYEQYFGPGTRLTVT.

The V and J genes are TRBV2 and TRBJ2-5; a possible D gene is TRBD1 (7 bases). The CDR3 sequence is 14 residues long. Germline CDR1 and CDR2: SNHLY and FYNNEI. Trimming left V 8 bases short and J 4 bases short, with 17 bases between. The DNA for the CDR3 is TGTGCCAGCGATAAGGGCGGGACAGCAGAGACCCAGTACTTC. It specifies CASDKGGTAETQYF.

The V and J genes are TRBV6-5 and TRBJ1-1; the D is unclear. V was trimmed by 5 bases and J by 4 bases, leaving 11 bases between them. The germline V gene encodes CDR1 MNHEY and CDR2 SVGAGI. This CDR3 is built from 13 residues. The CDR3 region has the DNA TGTGCCAGCAGTCTTAGGATTGGCACTGAAGCTTTCTTT. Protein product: CASSLRIGTEAFF.

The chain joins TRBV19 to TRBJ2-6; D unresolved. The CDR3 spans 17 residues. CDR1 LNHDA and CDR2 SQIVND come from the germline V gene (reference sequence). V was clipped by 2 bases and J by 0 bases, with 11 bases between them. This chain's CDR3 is CASSITRHSSGANVLTF. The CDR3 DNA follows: TGTGCCAGTAGTATAACGAGACATAGCTCTGGGGCCAACGTCCTGACTTTC.

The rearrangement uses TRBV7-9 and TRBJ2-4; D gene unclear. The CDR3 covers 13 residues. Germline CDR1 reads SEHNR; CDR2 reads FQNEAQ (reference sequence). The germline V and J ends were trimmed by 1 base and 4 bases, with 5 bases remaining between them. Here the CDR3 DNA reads TGTGCCAGCAGCTTAGTGGGAAAAAACATTCAGTACTTC. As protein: CASSLVGKNIQYF.

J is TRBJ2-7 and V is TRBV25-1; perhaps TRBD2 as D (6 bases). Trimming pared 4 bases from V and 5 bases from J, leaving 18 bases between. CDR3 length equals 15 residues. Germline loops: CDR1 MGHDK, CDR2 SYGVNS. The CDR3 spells CASSAIRQGGNEQYF. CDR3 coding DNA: TGTGCCAGCAGTGCTATCCGGCAGGGAGGCAACGAGCAGTACTTC.

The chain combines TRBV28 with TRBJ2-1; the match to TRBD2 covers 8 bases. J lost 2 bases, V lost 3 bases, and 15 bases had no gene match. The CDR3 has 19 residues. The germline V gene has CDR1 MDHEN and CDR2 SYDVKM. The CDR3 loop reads CASSLPRGSGSLPYNEQFF. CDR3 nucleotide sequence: TGTGCCAGCAGTTTGCCTCGGGGGAGCGGGAGTCTTCCCTACAATGAGCAGTTCTTC.

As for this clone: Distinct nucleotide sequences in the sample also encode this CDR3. The CDR3 loop reads CASSLAGRSYEQYF. CDR3 nucleotides: TGTGCCAGCAGCTTAGCTGGCAGGAGCTACGAGCAGTACTTC. J is TRBJ2-7 and V is TRBV7-9; D gene unclear. CDR3 size: 14 residues. V dropped 0 bases and J dropped 3 bases, with 9 bases sitting between them. Germline values: CDR1 SEHNR, CDR2 FQNEAQ (reference sequence). Full variable domain (remainder filled in from reference TRBV7-9 and TRBJ2-7): DTGVSQNPRHKITKRGQNVTFRCDPISEHNRLYWYRQTLGQGPEFLTYFQNEAQLEKSRLLSDRFSAERPKGSFSTLEIQRTEQGDSAMYLCASSLAGRSYEQYFGPGTRLTVT.

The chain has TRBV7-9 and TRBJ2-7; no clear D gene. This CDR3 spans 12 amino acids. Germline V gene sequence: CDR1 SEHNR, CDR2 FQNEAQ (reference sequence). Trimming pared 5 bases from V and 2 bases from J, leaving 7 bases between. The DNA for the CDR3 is TGTGCCAGCAGCACCCTGGCCTACGAGCAGTACTTC. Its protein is CASSTLAYEQYF. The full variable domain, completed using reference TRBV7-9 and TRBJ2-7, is DTGVSQNPRHKITKRGQNVTFRCDPISEHNRLYWYRQTLGQGPEFLTYFQNEAQLEKSRLLSDRFSAERPKGSFSTLEIQRTEQGDSAMYLCASSTLAYEQYFGPGTRLTVT.

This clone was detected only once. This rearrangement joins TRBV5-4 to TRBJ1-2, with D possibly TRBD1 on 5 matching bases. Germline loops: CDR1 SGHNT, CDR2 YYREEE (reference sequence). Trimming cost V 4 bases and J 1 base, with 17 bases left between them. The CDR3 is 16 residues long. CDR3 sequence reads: CASSPLGGQGNYGYTF. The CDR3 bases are TGTGCCAGCAGCCCCCTCGGCGGGCAGGGTAACTATGGCTACACCTTC.

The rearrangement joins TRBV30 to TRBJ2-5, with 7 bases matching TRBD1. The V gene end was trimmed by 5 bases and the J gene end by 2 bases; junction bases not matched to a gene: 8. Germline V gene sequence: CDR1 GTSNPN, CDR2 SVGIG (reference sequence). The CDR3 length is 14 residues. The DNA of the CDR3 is TGTGCCTGGGGGCAGGGGGTCTCACAAGAGACCCAGTACTTC. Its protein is CAWGQGVSQETQYF.

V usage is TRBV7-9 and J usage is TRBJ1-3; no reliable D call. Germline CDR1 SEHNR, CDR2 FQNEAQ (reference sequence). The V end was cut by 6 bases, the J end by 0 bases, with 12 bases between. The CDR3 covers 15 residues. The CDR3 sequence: CASSRRDRSGNTIYF. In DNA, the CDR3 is TGTGCCAGCAGTCGTCGCGACCGCTCTGGAAACACCATATATTTT.

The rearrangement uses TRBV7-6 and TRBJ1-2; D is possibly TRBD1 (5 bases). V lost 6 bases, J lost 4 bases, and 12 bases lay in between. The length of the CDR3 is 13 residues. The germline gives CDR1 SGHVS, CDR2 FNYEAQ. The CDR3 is CASRGVYGYGYTF. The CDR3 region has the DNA TGTGCCAGCAGAGGGGTGTACGGCTATGGCTACACCTTC.

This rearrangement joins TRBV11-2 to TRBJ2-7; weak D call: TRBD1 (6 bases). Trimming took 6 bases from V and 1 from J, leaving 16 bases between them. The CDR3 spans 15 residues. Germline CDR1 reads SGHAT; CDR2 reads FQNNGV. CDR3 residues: CASRRWTAQSYEQYF. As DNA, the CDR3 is TGTGCCAGCAGGAGGTGGACAGCCCAGTCCTACGAGCAGTACTTC.

The CDR3 protein is CASSIQGVRETQYF. The CDR3 DNA follows: TGTGCCAGTAGTATCCAGGGGGTACGGGAGACCCAGTACTTC. The chain is built from TRBV19 and TRBJ2-5, with 7 bases matching TRBD1. CDR1 LNHDA and CDR2 SQIVND come from the germline V gene (reference sequence). V shed 3 bases and J 5 bases; nucleotides not matched to a gene: 6. This CDR3 spans 14 amino acids.

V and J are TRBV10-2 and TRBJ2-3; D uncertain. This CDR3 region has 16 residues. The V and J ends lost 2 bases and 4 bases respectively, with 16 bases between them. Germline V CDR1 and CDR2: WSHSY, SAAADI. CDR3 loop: CASSEPSTSPADTQYF. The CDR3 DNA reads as TGCGCCAGCAGTGAGCCTTCAACTTCGCCCGCAGATACGCAGTATTTT.

This CDR3 reads CASSLKGLAGDTQYF. The CDR3 bases are TGCGCCAGCAGCTTGAAGGGTCTGGCTGGAGATACGCAGTATTTT. The rearrangement uses TRBV5-1 and TRBJ2-3, with D unclear. This CDR3 is built from 15 residues. Germline assignment: CDR1 SGHRS and CDR2 YFSETQ. V lost 1 base to trimming and J lost 5 bases, with 14 bases between them.

DNA for the CDR3: TGCGCCAGCAGCACGGGACTAGCGGGAGGGACAGATACGCAGTATTTT. It encodes CASSTGLAGGTDTQYF. The chain carries TRBV5-1 and TRBJ2-3; TRBD2 matches at 16 bases. Germline-derived CDR1 and CDR2 are SGHRS and YFSETQ. The CDR3 sequence is 16 residues long. V was pared by 4 bases and J by 3 bases, with 2 bases of the junction left unmatched.

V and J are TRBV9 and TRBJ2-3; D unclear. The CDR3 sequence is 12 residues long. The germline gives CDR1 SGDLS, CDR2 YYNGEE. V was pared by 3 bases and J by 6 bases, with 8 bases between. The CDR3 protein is CASSARSDTQYF. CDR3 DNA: TGTGCCAGCAGCGCCCGATCGGATACGCAGTATTTT.

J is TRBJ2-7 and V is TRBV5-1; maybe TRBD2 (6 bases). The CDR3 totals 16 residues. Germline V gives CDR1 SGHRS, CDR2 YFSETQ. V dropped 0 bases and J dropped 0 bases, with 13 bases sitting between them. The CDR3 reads CASSLAETRGSYEQYF. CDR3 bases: TGCGCCAGCAGCTTGGCCGAGACTAGAGGCTCCTACGAGCAGTACTTC.

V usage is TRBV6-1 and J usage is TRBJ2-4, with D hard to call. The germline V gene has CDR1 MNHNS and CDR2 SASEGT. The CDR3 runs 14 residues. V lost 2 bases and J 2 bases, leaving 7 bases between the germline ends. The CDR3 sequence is CASSERSPKNIQYF. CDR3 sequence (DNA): TGTGCCAGCAGTGAAAGGAGCCCCAAAAACATTCAGTACTTC.

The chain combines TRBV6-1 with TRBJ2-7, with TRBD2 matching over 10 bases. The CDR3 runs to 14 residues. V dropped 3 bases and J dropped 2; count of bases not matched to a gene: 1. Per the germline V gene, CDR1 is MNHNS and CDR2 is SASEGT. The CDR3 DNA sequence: TGTGCCAGCAGTGACCTAGCGGGAGCCTACGAGCAGTACTTC. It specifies CASSDLAGAYEQYF.

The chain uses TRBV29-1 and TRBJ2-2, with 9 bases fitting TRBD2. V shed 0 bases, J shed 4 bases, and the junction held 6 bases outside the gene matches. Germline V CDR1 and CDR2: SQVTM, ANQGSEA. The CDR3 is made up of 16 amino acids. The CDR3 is CSVEDRRTSVTGELFF. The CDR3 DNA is TGCAGCGTTGAAGATCGGAGGACTAGCGTCACCGGGGAGCTGTTTTTT.

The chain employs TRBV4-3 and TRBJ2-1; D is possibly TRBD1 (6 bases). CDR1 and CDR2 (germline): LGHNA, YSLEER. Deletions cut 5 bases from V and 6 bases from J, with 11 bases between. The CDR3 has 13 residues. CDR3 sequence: CASSNRVINEQFF. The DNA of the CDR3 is TGCGCCAGCAGCAACAGGGTGATCAATGAGCAGTTCTTC.

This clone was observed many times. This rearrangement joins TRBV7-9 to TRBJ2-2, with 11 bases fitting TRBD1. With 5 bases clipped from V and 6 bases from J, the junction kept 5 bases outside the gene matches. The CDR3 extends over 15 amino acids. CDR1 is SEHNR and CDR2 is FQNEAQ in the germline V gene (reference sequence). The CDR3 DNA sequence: TGTGCCAGCAGCCCGGACAGGGGGCAAGCCGGGGAGCTGTTTTTT. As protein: CASSPDRGQAGELFF.

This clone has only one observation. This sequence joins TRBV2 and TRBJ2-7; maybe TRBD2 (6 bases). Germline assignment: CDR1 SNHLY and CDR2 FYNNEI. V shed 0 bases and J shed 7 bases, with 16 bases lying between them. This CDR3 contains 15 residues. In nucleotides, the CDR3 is TGTGCCAGCAGTGAAGCGCGGGGAACCTTACGGGAGCAGTACTTC. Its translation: CASSEARGTLREQYF.